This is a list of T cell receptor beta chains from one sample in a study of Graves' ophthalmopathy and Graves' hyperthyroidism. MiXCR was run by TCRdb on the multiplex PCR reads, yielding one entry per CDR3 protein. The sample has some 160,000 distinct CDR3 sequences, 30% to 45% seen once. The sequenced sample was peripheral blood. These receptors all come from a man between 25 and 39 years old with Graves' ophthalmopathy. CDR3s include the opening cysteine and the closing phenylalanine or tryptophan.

cdr3_aa: CASSFTPLGYNQPQHF
j_call: TRBJ1-5
v_call: TRBV7-8

cdr3_aa: CASSYSKNTEAFF
j_call: TRBJ1-1
v_call: TRBV6-9

cdr3_aa: CASSYSETGTEAFF
j_call: TRBJ1-1
v_call: TRBV6-5

cdr3_aa: CASSSFGETQYF
j_call: TRBJ2-5
v_call: TRBV27

cdr3_aa: CASSFLAEETQYF
j_call: TRBJ2-5
v_call: TRBV12-3/TRBV12-4

cdr3_aa: CASSYGTTYTGELFF
j_call: TRBJ2-2
v_call: TRBV6-2/TRBV6-3

cdr3_aa: CASKVSHSNQPQHF
j_call: TRBJ1-5
v_call: TRBV6-2/TRBV6-3

cdr3_aa: CASSAQDRGPEQYF
j_call: TRBJ2-7
v_call: TRBV6-2/TRBV6-3

cdr3_aa: CASTKPGQLVAQYF
j_call: TRBJ2-5
v_call: TRBV7-2

cdr3_aa: CASTKTGRSYEQYF
j_call: TRBJ2-7
v_call: TRBV6-5

cdr3_aa: CASSYLSGLAKNIQYF
j_call: TRBJ2-4
v_call: TRBV6-2/TRBV6-3

cdr3_aa: CSVDSIFQGSKTQYF
j_call: TRBJ2-5
v_call: TRBV29-1

cdr3_aa: CASSPGMNTEAFF
j_call: TRBJ1-1
v_call: TRBV7-3

cdr3_aa: CASSPTKPHTEAFF
j_call: TRBJ1-1
v_call: TRBV5-1

cdr3_aa: CASSPLSAGGRYEQYF
j_call: TRBJ2-7
v_call: TRBV2

cdr3_aa: CASSYQGETQYF
j_call: TRBJ2-5
v_call: TRBV7-9

cdr3_aa: CASSRLAIRETQYF
j_call: TRBJ2-5
v_call: TRBV12-3/TRBV12-4

cdr3_aa: CASAQGLRDEQYF
j_call: TRBJ2-7
v_call: TRBV12-3/TRBV12-4

cdr3_aa: CASSERWVNSPLHF
j_call: TRBJ1-6
v_call: TRBV2

cdr3_aa: CASSKIMTGELFF
j_call: TRBJ2-2
v_call: TRBV12-3/TRBV12-4

cdr3_aa: CASRSTFMNTEAFF
j_call: TRBJ1-1
v_call: TRBV19

cdr3_aa: CASSPRGAGETQYF
j_call: TRBJ2-5
v_call: TRBV25-1

cdr3_aa: CAWTWGQTKHGYTF
j_call: TRBJ1-2
v_call: TRBV30

cdr3_aa: CASSPTSGPYEQYF
j_call: TRBJ2-7
v_call: TRBV28

cdr3_aa: CASRGPGGQPTEQYF
j_call: TRBJ2-7
v_call: TRBV6-1

cdr3_aa: CASSPGVAVSYEQYF
j_call: TRBJ2-7
v_call: TRBV6-1

cdr3_aa: CASSLTRAPYEQYF
j_call: TRBJ2-7
v_call: TRBV28

cdr3_aa: CASKPGLAGYEQYF
j_call: TRBJ2-7
v_call: TRBV12-3/TRBV12-4

cdr3_aa: CASSSPTSETDYEQYF
j_call: TRBJ2-7
v_call: TRBV6-2/TRBV6-3

cdr3_aa: CASGPRGPSGELFF
j_call: TRBJ2-2
v_call: TRBV7-2

cdr3_aa: CASSFFPGQGKTQYF
j_call: TRBJ2-5
v_call: TRBV28